This is a list of T cell receptor beta chains from one sample in a study of blood T cell repertoires in COVID-19. Profiling relied on immunoSEQ multiplex PCR, and the TCRdb table lists in-frame clones only, not all of them. This sample carries more than 110,000 clones, roughly 90% of them seen once, and the ten largest clones take 2.5% to 3%. Sequencing was carried out using peripheral blood. The receptors shown here come from a man in his sixties with active or convalescent COVID-19. The CDR3 runs from the conserved cysteine through the conserved F or W. Fields, in order: D gene, clone size, V gene, CDR3 length, J gene, CDR3 DNA, CDR3 protein. D genes are given only for firm matches. Clone size, where shown, is once, few, many, or a class for clones that have expanded.

D: -; size: -; V: TRBV24-1; length: 13; J: TRBJ2-3; DNA: TGTGCCACCAGTTATGGGGGCGCAGATACGCAGTATTTT; CDR3: CATSYGGADTQYF
D: TRBD1; size: once; V: TRBV5-1; length: 14; J: TRBJ1-2; DNA: TGCGCCAGCAGCCTGGGACAGGGCGAATATGGCTACACCTTC; CDR3: CASSLGQGEYGYTF
D: -; size: -; V: TRBV3-1/TRBV3-2; length: 13; J: TRBJ1-5; DNA: TGTGCCAGCAGCCAAGTCCCAGGGCAGCCCCAGCATTTT; CDR3: CASSQVPGQPQHF
D: -; size: -; V: TRBV4-2; length: 16; J: TRBJ1-2; DNA: TGTGCCAGCAGCCCACTTGGCGGGCCCGCAGACTATGGCTACACCTTC; CDR3: CASSPLGGPADYGYTF
D: TRBD2; size: -; V: TRBV4-2; length: 17; J: TRBJ2-2; DNA: TGTGCCAGCAGCCAACTTCTAGCGGGAAGTAACACCGGGGAGCTGTTTTTT; CDR3: CASSQLLAGSNTGELFF
D: TRBD1; size: -; V: TRBV15; length: 17; J: TRBJ1-4; DNA: TGTGCCACCAGCAGAGCACCGGGACAGGCTACAAATGAAAAACTGTTTTTT; CDR3: CATSRAPGQATNEKLFF
D: -; size: -; V: TRBV7-2; length: 15; J: TRBJ2-3; DNA: TGTGCCAGCAGCTTAAGCGGAATTAGCACAGATACGCAGTATTTT; CDR3: CASSLSGISTDTQYF
D: -; size: once; V: TRBV4-2; length: 16; J: TRBJ1-6; DNA: TGTGCCAGCAGGCTGACAGGTAGCTCCTATAATTCACCCCTCCACTTT; CDR3: CASRLTGSSYNSPLHF
D: -; size: -; V: TRBV24-1; length: 15; J: TRBJ1-1; DNA: TGTGCCACCGGCCGGCCGGGACCGGGGGGAACTGAAGCTTTCTTT; CDR3: CATGRPGPGGTEAFF
D: TRBD1; size: -; V: TRBV19; length: 16; J: TRBJ1-1; DNA: TGTGCCAGTAGTATTAACAGGGGGCGGCAGGGAACTGAAGCTTTCTTT; CDR3: CASSINRGRQGTEAFF
D: -; size: -; V: TRBV28; length: 11; J: TRBJ1-1; DNA: TGTGCCAGCTTGTTAAACACTGAAGCTTTCTTT; CDR3: CASLLNTEAFF
D: -; size: -; V: TRBV4-2; length: 14; J: TRBJ2-2; DNA: TGTGCCAGCAGCCAAGATGGCGCGGACGGGGAGCTGTTTTTT; CDR3: CASSQDGADGELFF
D: TRBD1; size: -; V: TRBV28; length: 15; J: TRBJ2-7; DNA: TGTGCCAGCAGTCCAGTTGACAGGGGAATTGGCGAGCAGTACTTC; CDR3: CASSPVDRGIGEQYF
D: -; size: -; V: TRBV3-1/TRBV3-2; length: 11; J: TRBJ2-1; DNA: TGTGCCGCCGGCGGGCTGGGTGAGCAGTTCTTC; CDR3: CAAGGLGEQFF
D: -; size: -; V: TRBV4-1; length: 14; J: TRBJ2-2; DNA: TGCGCCAGCAGGAGGGGGACGAACACCGGGGAGCTGTTTTTT; CDR3: CASRRGTNTGELFF
D: -; size: -; V: TRBV3-1/TRBV3-2; length: 17; J: TRBJ2-3; DNA: TGTGCCAGCAGCCAAGACGGCGGCGGGCGTAGCACAGATACGCAGTATTTT; CDR3: CASSQDGGGRSTDTQYF
D: TRBD1; size: few; V: TRBV7-7; length: 15; J: TRBJ2-7; DNA: TGTGCCAGCAGCCCCGGGACAGGGAATTTTGCCGAGCAGTACTTC; CDR3: CASSPGTGNFAEQYF
D: TRBD2; size: -; V: TRBV4-1; length: 15; J: TRBJ2-1; DNA: TGCGCCAGCAGCCAACTAGCGGGAGATCTCAATGAGCAGTTCTTC; CDR3: CASSQLAGDLNEQFF
D: TRBD1; size: -; V: TRBV7-9; length: 14; J: TRBJ1-2; DNA: TGTGCCAGCAGCTTGTCCCAGGGGGCTAGCGTCTACACCTTC; CDR3: CASSLSQGASVYTF
D: TRBD1; size: few; V: TRBV27; length: 15; J: TRBJ1-6; DNA: TGTGCCAGCAGTCCAGGGGGCGCACGGGGTTCACCCCTCCACTTT; CDR3: CASSPGGARGSPLHF
D: -; size: -; V: TRBV28; length: 16; J: TRBJ1-5; DNA: TGTGCCAGCAGTCAACGCGGGGGGGCTGGAAGTCAGCCCCAGCATTTT; CDR3: CASSQRGGAGSQPQHF
D: -; size: few; V: TRBV9; length: 16; J: TRBJ2-1; DNA: TGTGCCAGCAGCGTAGCCGTCAGGGGGGCCTACAATGAGCAGTTCTTC; CDR3: CASSVAVRGAYNEQFF
D: TRBD2; size: -; V: TRBV6-1; length: 17; J: TRBJ2-7; DNA: TGTGCCAGCAGTGAAACGCAGGGGACTAGCGGGTCCTACGAGCAGTACTTC; CDR3: CASSETQGTSGSYEQYF
D: -; size: -; V: TRBV2; length: 17; J: TRBJ2-5; DNA: TGTGCCAGCAGTGAAGCGCTTAGCCTCGGGGGTAGGGAGACCCAGTACTTC; CDR3: CASSEALSLGGRETQYF
D: TRBD1; size: -; V: TRBV2; length: 13; J: TRBJ2-7; DNA: TGTGCCAGCAGCAGGGACAGGGGCATCGAGCAGTACTTC; CDR3: CASSRDRGIEQYF
D: TRBD1; size: -; V: TRBV5-1; length: 15; J: TRBJ2-2; DNA: TGCGCCAGCAGCTTGACGACAGGGCTTTATGGGGAGCTGTTTTTT; CDR3: CASSLTTGLYGELFF
D: -; size: -; V: TRBV28; length: 13; J: TRBJ1-5; DNA: TGTGCCAGCGTCAGGGATAGCAATCAGCCCCAGCATTTT; CDR3: CASVRDSNQPQHF
D: TRBD1; size: -; V: TRBV19; length: 15; J: TRBJ2-5; DNA: TGTGCCAGTAGTCCACCGGGACAGGGCTCGCAGACCCAGTACTTC; CDR3: CASSPPGQGSQTQYF
D: TRBD1; size: -; V: TRBV2; length: 15; J: TRBJ1-2; DNA: TGTGCCAGCAGTAAAGGGACAGGAGTCAACTATGGCTACACCTTC; CDR3: CASSKGTGVNYGYTF
D: -; size: -; V: TRBV5-1; length: 15; J: TRBJ1-6; DNA: TGCGCCAGCAGCTTGTCGGGATCAAGTAATTCACCCCTCCACTTT; CDR3: CASSLSGSSNSPLHF
D: -; size: -; V: TRBV7-2; length: 12; J: TRBJ1-3; DNA: TGTGCCAGCAGCTTAGTAGGAAACACCATATATTTT; CDR3: CASSLVGNTIYF